The clone carrying this T cell receptor (beta chain) was recorded at least ten times. Researchers took RNA transcripts and amplified the TCR beta CDR3 regions from them. HTBI primers drove first-round RT-PCR of the TCR CDR3. TCRdb re-called the multiplex PCR reads with MiXCR, one entry per CDR3 protein. This sample yields about 480,000 distinct CDR3 sequences, of which approximately 14% are seen a single time; over 15% belongs to the top ten. The J segment lost 2 bases and the V segment lost 0 bases, leaving 23 bases of the junction unmatched. The CDR3 totals 23 residues. CDR1 is LNHNV and CDR2 is YYDKDF in the germline V gene (reference sequence). This entry comes from a study of T cells in Graves' hyperthyroidism and ophthalmopathy.

The chain has TRBV15 and TRBJ2-3, with 10 bases lining up with TRBD2. The TCR sequence derives from a woman under 30 with Graves' hyperthyroidism. The sample comprised blood. In DNA, the CDR3 is TGTGCCACCAGCAGAGATCTCCGTTCGGAGTTGCTAGCGGGAGTATCATCCACAGATACGCAGTATTTT. The encoded protein is CATSRDLRSELLAGVSSTDTQYF.